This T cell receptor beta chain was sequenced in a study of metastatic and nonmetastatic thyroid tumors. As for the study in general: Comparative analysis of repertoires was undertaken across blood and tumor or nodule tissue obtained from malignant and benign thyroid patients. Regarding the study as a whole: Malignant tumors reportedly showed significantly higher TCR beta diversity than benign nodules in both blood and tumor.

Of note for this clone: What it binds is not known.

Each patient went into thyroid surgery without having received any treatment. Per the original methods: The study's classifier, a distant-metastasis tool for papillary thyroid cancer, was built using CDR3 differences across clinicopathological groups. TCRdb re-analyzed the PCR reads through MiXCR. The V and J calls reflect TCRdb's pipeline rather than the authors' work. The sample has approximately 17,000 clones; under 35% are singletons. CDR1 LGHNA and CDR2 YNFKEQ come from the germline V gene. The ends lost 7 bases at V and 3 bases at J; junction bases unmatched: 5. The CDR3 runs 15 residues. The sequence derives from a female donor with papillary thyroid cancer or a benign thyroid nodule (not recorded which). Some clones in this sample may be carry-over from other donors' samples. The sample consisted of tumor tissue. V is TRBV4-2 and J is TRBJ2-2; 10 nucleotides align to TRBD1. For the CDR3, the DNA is TGTGCCAGCATCCATGGACAGGGGGACACCGGGGAGCTGTTTTTT. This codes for CASIHGQGDTGELFF.